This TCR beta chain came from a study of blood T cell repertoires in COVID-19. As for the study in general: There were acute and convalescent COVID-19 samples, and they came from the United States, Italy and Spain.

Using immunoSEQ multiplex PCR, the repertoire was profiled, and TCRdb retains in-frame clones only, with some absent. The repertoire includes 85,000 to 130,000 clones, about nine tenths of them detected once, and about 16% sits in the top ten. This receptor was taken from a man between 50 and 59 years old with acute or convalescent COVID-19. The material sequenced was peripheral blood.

CDR3 nucleotides: TGTGCCAGCCGTTACGGCGACAGGGACTACGAGCAGTACTTC. Its protein is CASRYGDRDYEQYF. The J gene is TRBJ2-7, the V gene TRBV28; 7 bases are shared with TRBD1. The CDR3 consists of 14 residues. Unmatched junction bases numbered 10, after V lost 8 bases and J lost 3 bases. Germline assignment: CDR1 MDHEN and CDR2 SYDVKM.